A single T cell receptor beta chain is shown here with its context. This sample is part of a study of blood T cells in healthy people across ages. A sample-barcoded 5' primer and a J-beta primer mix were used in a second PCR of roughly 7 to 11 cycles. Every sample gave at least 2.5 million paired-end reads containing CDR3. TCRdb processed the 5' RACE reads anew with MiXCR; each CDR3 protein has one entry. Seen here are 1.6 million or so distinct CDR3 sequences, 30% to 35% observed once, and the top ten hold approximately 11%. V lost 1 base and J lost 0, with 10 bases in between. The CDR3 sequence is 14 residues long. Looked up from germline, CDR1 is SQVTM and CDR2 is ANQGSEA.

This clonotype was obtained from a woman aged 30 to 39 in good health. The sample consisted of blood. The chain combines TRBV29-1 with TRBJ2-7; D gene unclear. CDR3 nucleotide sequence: TGCAGCGTTGAAGGGACGGAGAGCTCCTACGAGCAGTACTTC. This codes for CSVEGTESSYEQYF.